Below, 13 T cell receptor beta chains from the same sample are listed, as sequenced in a study of vaccination and CD4 T cells after COVID-19. The treatment: approximately 9-day PBMC culture with coronavirus spike peptide pools or control peptides (ViraFEST assay). Cultured CD4+ T cell DNA underwent sequencing with the Oncomine TCR Beta short-read assay. TCRdb redid the calling of the PCR reads with MiXCR, one entry per CDR3 protein. The top ten hold under 20% of the sample, which has 3,000 to 4,000 distinct CDR3 sequences, more than 13% seen once. For these TCRs, the target antigens are not known. What was sequenced was CD4+ T cells from blood, cultured in vitro. The receptors derive from a human donor who had recovered from COVID-19.

This chain links TRBV11-2 with TRBJ2-1, with 11 bases identical to TRBD1. After removal of 5 bases from V and 5 bases from J, the junction contained 8 bases not matched to a gene. This CDR3 has 16 residues. Germline loops: CDR1 SGHAT, CDR2 FQNNGV. The CDR3 bases are TGTGCCAGCAGCCGGGCGCGGGACAGGGGGGACAATGAGCAGTTCTTC. It codes for CASSRARDRGDNEQFF.

The chain uses TRBV5-4 and TRBJ2-3; D is perhaps TRBD2 (5 bases). Germline V lookup: CDR1 SGHNT, CDR2 YYREEE (reference sequence). This CDR3 has 14 residues. The V end lost 0 bases, the J end lost 2 bases, and 7 bases lay between the germline ends. This chain's CDR3 is CASSLGGLTDTQYF. The CDR3 bases are TGTGCCAGCAGCTTGGGCGGGCTCACAGATACGCAGTATTTT.

This clonotype qualifies as medium-sized. The chain has TRBV6-1 and TRBJ2-1; a weak D match, TRBD2 (7 bases). The CDR3 is made up of 16 amino acids. Germline values: CDR1 MNHNS, CDR2 SASEGT. Trimming removed 5 bases at V and 7 bases at J, with 21 bases between. CDR3 in amino acids: CASSHLWGGSGNEQFF. As DNA, the CDR3 is TGTGCCAGCAGTCACCTGTGGGGGGGCTCGGGGAATGAGCAGTTCTTC.

For this clonotype: Sequence at one end of the junction differs from germline and may be a read error. The gene calls are TRBV28 and TRBJ1-3, with D perhaps matching TRBD1 (5 bases). The germline V gene has CDR1 MDHEN and CDR2 SYDVKM. The CDR3 spans 14 residues. The CDR3 region is CASSLSGTGDTIYF. The DNA for the CDR3 is TGTGCCAGCAGTTTATCCGGGACTGGAGACACCATATATTTT. Full variable domain (missing parts from reference TRBV28 and TRBJ1-3): DVKVTQSSRYLVKRTGEKVFLECVQDMDHENMFWYRQDPGLGLRLIYFSYDVKMKEKGDIPEGYSVSREKKERFSLILESASTNQTSMYLCASSLSGTGDTIYFGEGSWLTVV.

This clonotype is deemed medium-sized (0.01 to 0.1%). The chain links TRBV15 to TRBJ2-1; 7 positions match TRBD2. The length of the CDR3 is 16 residues. With 8 bases clipped from V and 1 base from J, the junction kept 11 bases outside the gene matches. Germline CDR1 LNHNV, CDR2 YYDKDF (reference sequence). This chain's CDR3 is CATDRGGGGSYNEQFF. DNA for the CDR3: TGTGCCACCGACCGGGGTGGGGGGGGTTCCTACAATGAGCAGTTCTTC.

This clonotype was detected only a few times. The chain couples TRBV2 to TRBJ2-7; the D is unclear. The CDR3 covers 11 residues. Germline CDR1 is SNHLY and CDR2 is FYNNEI. V was shortened by 1 base and J by 10 bases, with 8 bases between the two germline ends. CDR3 nucleotides: TGTGCCAGCAGTGAAGACCGATTACAGTACTTC. It translates to CASSEDRLQYF.

This clonotype came up a few times. This chain links TRBV19 with TRBJ2-5, with D hard to call. The CDR3 contains 13 residues. Trimming took off 5 bases at V and 4 bases at J, with 11 bases between the two ends. From germline, CDR1 is LNHDA and CDR2 SQIVND (reference sequence). The CDR3 nucleotides are TGTGCCAGTAGTCCAACCCCCGGAGAGACCCAGTACTTC. Translated: CASSPTPGETQYF.

This clonotype is medium-sized within its sample. The chain employs TRBV12-5 and TRBJ1-1; a weak D match, TRBD1 (5 bases). Germline V gene data show CDR1 as LGHNT and CDR2 as FRNRAP. The V end was cut by 8 bases, the J end by 3 bases, with 13 bases between. This CDR3 contains 13 residues. The CDR3 is CASNSGSYTEAFF. The CDR3 DNA sequence: TGTGCTAGTAACTCAGGGTCTTACACTGAAGCTTTCTTT. Using reference TRBV12-5 and TRBJ1-1 for the parts outside the CDR3, the full variable domain is DARVTQTPRHKVTEMGQEVTMRCQPILGHNTVFWYRQTMMQGLELLAYFRNRAPLDDSGMPKDRFSAEMPDATLATLKIQPSEPRDSAVYFCASNSGSYTEAFFGQGTRLTVV.

The chain links TRBV19 to TRBJ2-2, with 7 bases lining up with TRBD1. This CDR3 region has 14 residues. The V segment lost 7 bases and the J segment 4 bases; nucleotides outside the gene matches: 6. The germline CDR1 and CDR2 sequences are LNHDA and SQIVND (reference sequence). The CDR3 protein is CASIRQGSTGELFF. CDR3 bases: TGTGCCAGTATCAGACAGGGCAGCACCGGGGAGCTGTTTTTT.

This clonotype is medium-sized in the sample. The junction departs from the called germline gene at one end, perhaps through a read error. The chain couples TRBV30 to TRBJ1-1; D unclear. The CDR3 contains 11 residues. Germline assignment: CDR1 GTSNPN and CDR2 SVGIG (reference sequence). The CDR3 sequence is CAWRENAEAFF. The CDR3 DNA reads as TGTGCCTGGAGGGAGAACGCTGAAGCTTTCTTT.

In this sample, this clonotype turned up a few times. The chain carries TRBV11-1 and TRBJ1-1, with D possibly TRBD1 on 5 matching bases. This CDR3 has 14 amino acids. Germline-derived CDR1 and CDR2 are SGHAT and FQDESV (reference sequence). V lost 4 bases and J 0 bases, leaving 9 bases between the germline ends. The CDR3 coding sequence is TGTGCCAGCAGCTGGGACCGACTGAACACTGAAGCTTTCTTT. It encodes CASSWDRLNTEAFF.

This chain connects TRBV6-1 to TRBJ1-1; D is undetermined. V lost 6 bases to trimming and J lost 0 bases, with 8 bases between them. The CDR3 loop spans 13 amino acids. The germline V gene encodes CDR1 MNHNS and CDR2 SASEGT. CDR3 DNA: TGTGCCAGCAGGACGGGATTGAACACTGAAGCTTTCTTT. This encodes CASRTGLNTEAFF.

This clonotype is medium-sized within its sample. The junction differs from germline at one of its ends, possibly a read error. The rearrangement joins TRBV7-7 to TRBJ2-5, with TRBD2 identical over 8 bases. The CDR3 consists of 15 residues. Germline values: CDR1 SSHAT, CDR2 FNYEAQ (reference sequence). The CDR3 DNA reads as TGTGCTAGCAGCTTCGGCGGGGGGCGCTGGGAGACCCAGTACTTC. As protein: CASSFGGGRWETQYF.